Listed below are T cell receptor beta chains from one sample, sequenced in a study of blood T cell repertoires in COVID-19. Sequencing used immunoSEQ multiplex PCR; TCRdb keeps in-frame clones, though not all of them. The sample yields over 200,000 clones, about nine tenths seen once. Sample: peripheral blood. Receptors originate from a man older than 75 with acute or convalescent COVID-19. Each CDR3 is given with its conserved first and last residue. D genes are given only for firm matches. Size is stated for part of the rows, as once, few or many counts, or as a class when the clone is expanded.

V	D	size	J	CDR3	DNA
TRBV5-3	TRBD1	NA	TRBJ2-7	CARRGQPSSYEQYF	TGTGCCAGAAGGGGACAGCCTAGCTCCTACGAGCAGTACTTC
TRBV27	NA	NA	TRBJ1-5	CASSFDRDSQPQHF	TGTGCCAGCAGTTTTGACCGGGATAGTCAGCCCCAGCATTTT
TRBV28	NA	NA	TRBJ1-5	CASISLPGFNQPQHF	TGTGCCAGCATTTCACTCCCAGGGTTCAATCAGCCCCAGCATTTT
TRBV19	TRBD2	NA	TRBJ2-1	CASSPAGLAGGHKWASSYNEQFF	TGTGCCAGTAGTCCGGCGGGACTAGCGGGAGGGCACAAATGGGCCAGCTCCTACAATGAGCAGTTCTTC
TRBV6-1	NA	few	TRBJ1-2	CASSEQGFGYGYTF	TGTGCCAGCAGTGAACAGGGGTTTGGCTATGGCTACACCTTC
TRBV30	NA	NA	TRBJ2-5	CAWSVGGGSETQYF	TGTGCCTGGAGTGTAGGGGGGGGCTCAGAGACCCAGTACTTC
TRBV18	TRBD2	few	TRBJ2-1	CASSPGSGRINEQFF	TGTGCCAGCTCACCGGGTAGCGGGAGGATCAATGAGCAGTTCTTC
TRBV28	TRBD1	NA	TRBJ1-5	CASSGQGRQPQHF	TGTGCCAGCAGCGGACAGGGGCGGCAGCCCCAGCATTTT
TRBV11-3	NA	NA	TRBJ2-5	CASSLGQAETQYF	TGTGCCAGCAGCTTAGGGCAGGCGGAGACCCAGTACTTC
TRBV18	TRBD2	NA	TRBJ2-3	CASSPSGLAGARTDTQYF	TGTGCCAGCTCACCATCGGGACTAGCGGGAGCGCGCACAGATACGCAGTATTTT
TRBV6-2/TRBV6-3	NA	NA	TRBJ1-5	CASSYLGVGNQPQHF	TGTGCCAGCAGTTACCTAGGGGTTGGCAATCAGCCCCAGCATTTT
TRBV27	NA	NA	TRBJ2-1	CASSLGNPYNEQFF	TGTGCCAGCAGTTTGGGCAATCCCTACAATGAGCAGTTCTTC
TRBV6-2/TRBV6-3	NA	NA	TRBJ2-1	CASSYQAYNEQFF	TGTGCCAGCAGTTACCAAGCTTACAATGAGCAGTTCTTC
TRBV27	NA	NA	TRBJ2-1	CASSMGGSYNEQFF	TGTGCCAGCAGTATGGGGGGCTCCTACAATGAGCAGTTCTTC
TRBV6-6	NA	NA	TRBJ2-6	CASKAGASGANVLTF	TGTGCCAGCAAGGCCGGAGCGTCTGGGGCCAACGTCCTGACTTTC
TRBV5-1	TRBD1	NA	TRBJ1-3	CASSLDRPGGGSGNTIYF	TGCGCCAGCAGCTTGGATAGGCCAGGGGGAGGCTCTGGAAACACCATATATTTT
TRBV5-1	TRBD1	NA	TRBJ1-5	CASSVGTGHSGNQPQHF	TGCGCCAGCAGCGTCGGGACAGGGCATTCGGGCAATCAGCCCCAGCATTTT
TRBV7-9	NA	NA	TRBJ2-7	CASSPGTPKNEQYF	TGTGCCAGCAGCCCCGGGACACCCAAGAACGAGCAGTACTTC
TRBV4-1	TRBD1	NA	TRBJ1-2	CASSQDIPTGLFGYTF	TGCGCCAGCAGCCAAGATATTCCGACAGGGCTCTTTGGCTACACCTTC
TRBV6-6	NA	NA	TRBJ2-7	CASSQTYEQYF	TGTGCCAGCAGCCAGACCTACGAGCAGTACTTC
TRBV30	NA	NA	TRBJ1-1	CAWIFITEAFF	TGTGCCTGGATATTTATCACTGAAGCTTTCTTT